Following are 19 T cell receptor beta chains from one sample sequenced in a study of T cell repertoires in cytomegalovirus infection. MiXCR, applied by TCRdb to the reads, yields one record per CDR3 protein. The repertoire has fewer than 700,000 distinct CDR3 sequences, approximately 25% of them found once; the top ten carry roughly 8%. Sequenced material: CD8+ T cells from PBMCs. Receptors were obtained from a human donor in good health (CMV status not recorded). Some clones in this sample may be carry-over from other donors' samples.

The CDR3 sequence: CATSKERGGDNEQFF. CDR3 DNA: TGTGCCACCAGCAAAGAGCGGGGGGGCGACAATGAGCAGTTCTTC. The J gene is TRBJ2-1, the V gene TRBV15, with TRBD2 identical over 10 bases. The CDR3 is 15 amino acids. Trimming cost V 4 bases and J 5 bases; bases outside gene matches: 5. CDR1 is LNHNV and CDR2 is YYDKDF in the germline V gene (reference sequence).

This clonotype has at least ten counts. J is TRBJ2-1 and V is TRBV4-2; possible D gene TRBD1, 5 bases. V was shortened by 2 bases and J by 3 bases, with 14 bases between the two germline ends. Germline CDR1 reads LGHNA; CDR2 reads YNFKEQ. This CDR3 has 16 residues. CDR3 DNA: TGTGCCAGCAGCCAACTCACCTCAGGGAACTACAATGAGCAGTTCTTC. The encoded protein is CASSQLTSGNYNEQFF.

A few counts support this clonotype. The CDR3 region is CASSGVTMNTEAFF. The DNA of the CDR3 is TGTGCCAGCAGTGGGGTGACAATGAACACTGAAGCTTTCTTT. V is TRBV6-1 and J is TRBJ1-1; D is uncertain. The CDR3 has 14 amino acids. Trimming shortened V by 4 bases and J by 0 bases, and 9 bases separated the two germline ends. CDR1 MNHNS and CDR2 SASEGT come from the germline V gene.

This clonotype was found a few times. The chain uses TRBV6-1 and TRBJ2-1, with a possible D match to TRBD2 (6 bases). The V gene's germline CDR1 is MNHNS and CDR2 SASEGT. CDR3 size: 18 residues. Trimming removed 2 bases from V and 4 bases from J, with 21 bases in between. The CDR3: CASSENDPAGMVYNEQFF. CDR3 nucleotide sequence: TGTGCCAGCAGTGAAAATGATCCGGCGGGAATGGTTTACAATGAGCAGTTCTTC.

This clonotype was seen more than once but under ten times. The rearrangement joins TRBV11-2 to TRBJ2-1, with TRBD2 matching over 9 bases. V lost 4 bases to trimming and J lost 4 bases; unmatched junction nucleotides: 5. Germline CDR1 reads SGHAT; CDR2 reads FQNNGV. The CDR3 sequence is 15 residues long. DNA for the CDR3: TGTGCCAGCAGCTCCATAGCGGGGGTTTACAATGAGCAGTTCTTC. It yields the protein CASSSIAGVYNEQFF. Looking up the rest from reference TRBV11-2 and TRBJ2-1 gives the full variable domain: EAGVAQSPRYKIIEKRQSVAFWCNPISGHATLYWYQQILGQGPKLLIQFQNNGVVDDSQLPKDRFSAERLKGVDSTLKIQPAKLEDSAVYLCASSSIAGVYNEQFFGPGTRLTVL.

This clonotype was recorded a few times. In DNA form, the CDR3 reads TGTGCCAGCAGTTTAGGGTCCCAGCAGAGCTCCTACAATGAGCAGTTCTTC. Its translation: CASSLGSQQSSYNEQFF. This rearrangement joins TRBV12-3 or TRBV12-4 to TRBJ2-1; D call uncertain. The CDR3 runs 17 residues. V lost 1 base, J lost 0 bases, and 13 bases lay in between.

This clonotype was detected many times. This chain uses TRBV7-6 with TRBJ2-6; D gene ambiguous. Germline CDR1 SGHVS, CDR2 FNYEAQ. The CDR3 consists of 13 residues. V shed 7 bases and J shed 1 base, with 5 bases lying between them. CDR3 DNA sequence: TGTGCCAGCACCCCATCTGGGGCCAACGTCCTGACTTTC. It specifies CASTPSGANVLTF.

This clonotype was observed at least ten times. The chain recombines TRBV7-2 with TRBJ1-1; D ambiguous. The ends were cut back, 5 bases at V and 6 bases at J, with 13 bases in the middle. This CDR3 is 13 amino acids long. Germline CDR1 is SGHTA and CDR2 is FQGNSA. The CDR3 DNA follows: TGTGCCAGCAGCCCTTCTCGGCTCCCTGAAGCTTTCTTT. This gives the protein CASSPSRLPEAFF.

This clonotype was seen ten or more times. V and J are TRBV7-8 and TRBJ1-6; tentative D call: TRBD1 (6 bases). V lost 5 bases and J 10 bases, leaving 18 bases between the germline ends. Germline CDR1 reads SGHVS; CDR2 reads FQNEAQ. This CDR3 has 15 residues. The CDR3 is CASSKGRGAGSPLHF. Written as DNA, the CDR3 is TGTGCCAGCAGCAAAGGGAGGGGGGCCGGATCACCCCTCCACTTT.

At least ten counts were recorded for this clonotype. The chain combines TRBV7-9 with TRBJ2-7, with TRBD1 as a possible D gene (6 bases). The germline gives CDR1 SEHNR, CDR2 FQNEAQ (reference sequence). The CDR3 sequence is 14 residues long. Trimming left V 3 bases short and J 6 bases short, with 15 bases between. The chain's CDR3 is CASSFLLTGTEQYV. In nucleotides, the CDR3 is TGTGCCAGCAGCTTCCTTCTAACAGGGACCGAGCAGTACGTC.

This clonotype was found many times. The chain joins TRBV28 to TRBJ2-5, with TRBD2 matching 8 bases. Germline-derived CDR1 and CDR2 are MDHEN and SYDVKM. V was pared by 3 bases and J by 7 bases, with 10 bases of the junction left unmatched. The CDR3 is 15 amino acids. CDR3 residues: CASSFPSGRPGTQYF. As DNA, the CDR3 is TGTGCCAGCAGTTTCCCTAGCGGGCGCCCGGGGACCCAGTACTTC. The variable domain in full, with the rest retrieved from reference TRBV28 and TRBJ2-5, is DVKVTQSSRYLVKRTGEKVFLECVQDMDHENMFWYRQDPGLGLRLIYFSYDVKMKEKGDIPEGYSVSREKKERFSLILESASTNQTSMYLCASSFPSGRPGTQYFGPGTRLLVL.

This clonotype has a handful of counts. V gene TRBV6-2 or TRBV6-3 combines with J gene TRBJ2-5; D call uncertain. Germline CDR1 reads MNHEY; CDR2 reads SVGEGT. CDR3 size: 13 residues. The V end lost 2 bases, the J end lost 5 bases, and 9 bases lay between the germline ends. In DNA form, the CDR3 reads TGTGCCAGCAGTTACCCAGGCAGGGAGACCCAGTACTTC. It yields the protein CASSYPGRETQYF.

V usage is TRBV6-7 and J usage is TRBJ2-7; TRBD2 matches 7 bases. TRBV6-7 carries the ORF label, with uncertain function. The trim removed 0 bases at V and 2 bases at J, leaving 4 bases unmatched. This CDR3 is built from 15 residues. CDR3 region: CASSYSPGLAYEQYV. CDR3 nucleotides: TGTGCCAGCAGTTACTCCCCCGGACTAGCCTACGAGCAGTACGTC.

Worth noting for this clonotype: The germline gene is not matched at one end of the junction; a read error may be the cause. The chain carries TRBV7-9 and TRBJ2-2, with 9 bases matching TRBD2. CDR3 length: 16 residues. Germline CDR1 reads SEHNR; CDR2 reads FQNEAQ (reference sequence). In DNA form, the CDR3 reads TGTGTCAGCAGCTCTAGACTAGCGGCCTACACCGGGGAGCTGTTTTTT. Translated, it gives CVSSSRLAAYTGELFF.

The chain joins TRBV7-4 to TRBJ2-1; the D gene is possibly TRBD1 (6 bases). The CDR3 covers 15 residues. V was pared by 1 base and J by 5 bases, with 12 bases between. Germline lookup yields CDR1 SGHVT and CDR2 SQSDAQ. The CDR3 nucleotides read TGTGCCAGCAGCTTAGTGGGGGCGCTGGACAATGAGCAGTTCTTC. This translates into CASSLVGALDNEQFF. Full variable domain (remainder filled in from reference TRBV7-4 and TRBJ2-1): GAGVSQSPRYKVAKRGRDVALRCDSISGHVTLYWYRQTLGQGSEVLTYSQSDAQRDKSGRPSGRFSAERPERSVSTLKIQRTEQGDSAVYLCASSLVGALDNEQFFGPGTRLTVL.

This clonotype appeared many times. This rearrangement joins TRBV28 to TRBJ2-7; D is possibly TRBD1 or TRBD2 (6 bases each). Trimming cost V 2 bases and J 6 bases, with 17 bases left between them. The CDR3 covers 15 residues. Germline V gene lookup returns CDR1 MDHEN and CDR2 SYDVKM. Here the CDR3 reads CASSLRGAGRREQYV. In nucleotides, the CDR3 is TGTGCCAGCAGTTTAAGGGGGGCAGGGAGGCGCGAGCAGTACGTC.

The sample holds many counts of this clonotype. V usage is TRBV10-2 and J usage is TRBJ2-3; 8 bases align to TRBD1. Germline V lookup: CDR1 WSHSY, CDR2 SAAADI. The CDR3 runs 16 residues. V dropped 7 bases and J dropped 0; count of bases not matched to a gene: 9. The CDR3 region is CASKPAGQGSTDTQYF. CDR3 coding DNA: TGCGCCAGCAAACCGGCCGGACAGGGAAGCACAGATACGCAGTATTTT.

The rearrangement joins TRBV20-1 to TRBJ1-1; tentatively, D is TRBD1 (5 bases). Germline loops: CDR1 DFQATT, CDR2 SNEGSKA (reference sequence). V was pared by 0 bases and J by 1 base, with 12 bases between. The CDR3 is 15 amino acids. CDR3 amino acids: CSARDPREWNTEAFF. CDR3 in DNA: TGCAGTGCTAGAGATCCCAGGGAGTGGAACACTGAAGCTTTCTTT.

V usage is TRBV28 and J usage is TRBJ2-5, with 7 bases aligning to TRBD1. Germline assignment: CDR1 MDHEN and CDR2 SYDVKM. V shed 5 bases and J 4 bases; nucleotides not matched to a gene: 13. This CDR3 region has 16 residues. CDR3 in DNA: TGTGCCAGCAGTCCCGTGGGAGACAGGGTAGGAGAGACCCAGTACTTC. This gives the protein CASSPVGDRVGETQYF.